This TCR beta chain originates from a study of technical replicates of blood from several donors. The data were produced by immunoSEQ multiplex PCR, yet TCRdb's version contains in-frame clones alone and is incomplete. The sample includes 14,000 or so clones, 75% to 90% of them seen just once. CDR1 and CDR2 (germline): SGHTA, FQGTGA. CDR3 length: 16 amino acids. The V end lost 0 bases, the J end lost 1 base, and 10 bases lay between the germline ends. Source material: PBMCs. The origin of this receptor is a human donor in good health. This chain connects TRBV7-3 to TRBJ1-3; D might be TRBD1 (5 bases). DNA for the CDR3: TGTGCCAGCAGCTTAACGGCGGGACTGTCTGGAAACACCATATATTTT. This translates into CASSLTAGLSGNTIYF.